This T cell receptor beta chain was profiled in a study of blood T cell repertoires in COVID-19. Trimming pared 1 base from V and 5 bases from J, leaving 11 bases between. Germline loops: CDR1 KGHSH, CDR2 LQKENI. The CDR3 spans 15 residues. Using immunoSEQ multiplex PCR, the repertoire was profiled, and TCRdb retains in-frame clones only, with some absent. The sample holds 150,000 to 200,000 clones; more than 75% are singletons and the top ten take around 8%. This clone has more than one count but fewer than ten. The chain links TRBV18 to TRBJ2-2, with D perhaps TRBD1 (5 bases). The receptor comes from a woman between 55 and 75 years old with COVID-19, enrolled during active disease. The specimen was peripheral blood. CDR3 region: CASSPLDDSTGELFF. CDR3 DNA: TGTGCCAGCTCACCACTAGACGACAGTACCGGGGAGCTGTTTTTT.